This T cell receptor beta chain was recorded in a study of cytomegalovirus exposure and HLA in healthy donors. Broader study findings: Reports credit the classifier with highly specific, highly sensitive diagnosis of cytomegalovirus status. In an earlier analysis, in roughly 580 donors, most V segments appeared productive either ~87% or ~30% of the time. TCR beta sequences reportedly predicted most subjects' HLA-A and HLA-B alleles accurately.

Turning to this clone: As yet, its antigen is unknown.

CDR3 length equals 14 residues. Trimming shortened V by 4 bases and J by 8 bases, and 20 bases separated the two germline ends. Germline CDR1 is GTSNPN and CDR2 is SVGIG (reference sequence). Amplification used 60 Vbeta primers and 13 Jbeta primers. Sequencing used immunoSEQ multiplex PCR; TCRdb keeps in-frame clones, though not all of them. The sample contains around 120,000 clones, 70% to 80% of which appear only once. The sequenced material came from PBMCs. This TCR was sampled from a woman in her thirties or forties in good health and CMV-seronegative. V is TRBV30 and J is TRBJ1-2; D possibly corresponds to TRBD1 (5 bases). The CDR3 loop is CAWKGKGAERGYTF. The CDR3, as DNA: TGTGCCTGGAAGGGGAAAGGGGCTGAAAGAGGCTACACCTTC.